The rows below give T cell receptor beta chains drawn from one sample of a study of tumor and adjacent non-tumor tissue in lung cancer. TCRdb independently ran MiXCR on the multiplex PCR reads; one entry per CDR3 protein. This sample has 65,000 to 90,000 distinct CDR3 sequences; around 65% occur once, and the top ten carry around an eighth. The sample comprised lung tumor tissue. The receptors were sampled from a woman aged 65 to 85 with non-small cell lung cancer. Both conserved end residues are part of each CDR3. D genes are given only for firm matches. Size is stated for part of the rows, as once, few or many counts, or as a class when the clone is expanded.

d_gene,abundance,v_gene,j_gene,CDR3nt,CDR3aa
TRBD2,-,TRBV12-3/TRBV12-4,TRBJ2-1,TGTGCCAGCAGTTTAGGTTCCTGGGGGGTAGCGGGCGACGAAGGTGAGCAATTCTTC,CASSLGSWGVAGDEGEQFF
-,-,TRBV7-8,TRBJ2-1,TGTGCCAGCAGCTTACAGTTGAGCTCCTACAATGGGCAGTTGTTC,CASSLQLSSYNGQLF
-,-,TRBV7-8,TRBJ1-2,TGTGCCGGCAGCTTGGAGTTTCTGGGGAACATGTATCATGGCTACGCCTTC,CAGSLEFLGNMYHGYAF
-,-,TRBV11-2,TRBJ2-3,TGTCCCAGCAACGTAGACGTCCTTGGCACAGATATGCAGTATTTT,CPSNVDVLGTDMQYF
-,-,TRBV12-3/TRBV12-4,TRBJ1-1,TGTGCCAGCAATTTTGACAGCGTGAACACTGGAGCTTTCTTT,CASNFDSVNTGAFF
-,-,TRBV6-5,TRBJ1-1,TGTGCCAGCAGTTACTCTCGGACGTGGGGATTGAACTCTGAAGCTTGCTTT,CASSYSRTWGLNSEACF
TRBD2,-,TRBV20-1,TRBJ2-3,TGCAGTGCTAGAGATCCCCGACTAGCGGATAGCACAGATACGCAGTATTTT,CSARDPRLADSTDTQYF
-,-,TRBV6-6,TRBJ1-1,TGTGCCAGCAGTCCTACACAGAACATTGAGGCTTTCTTT,CASSPTQNIEAFF
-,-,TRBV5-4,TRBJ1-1,TGTACCAGCAGCTTGGAGCCTGCTTATGTAGCTTTCTTT,CTSSLEPAYVAFF
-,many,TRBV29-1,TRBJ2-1,TGCAGCGTTGATAAGGGTACAAGATACAATGAGCAGTTCTTC,CSVDKGTRYNEQFF
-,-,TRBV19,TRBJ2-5,TGTGCCAGTAGTATAGAACTAGCAGAGACCCAGTACTTC,CASSIELAETQYF
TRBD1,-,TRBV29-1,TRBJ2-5,TGCAGTGCAGGACAGGGGGAGCTAGAGACCCAGTACTTC,CSAGQGELETQYF
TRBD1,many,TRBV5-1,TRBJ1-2,TGCGCCAGCAGCATCCGACAGGGCACTAACTATGGCTACACCTTC,CASSIRQGTNYGYTF
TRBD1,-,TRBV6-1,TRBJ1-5,TGTGCCAGCAACGCAGGGGGCATGGGTCAGCCACAGCATTTT,CASNAGGMGQPQHF
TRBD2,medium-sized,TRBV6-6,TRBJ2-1,TGTGCCAGCAGAGACCCTACTAGCGGGAGGGCCGGGGAGCAGTTCTTC,CASRDPTSGRAGEQFF
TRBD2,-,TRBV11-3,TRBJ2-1,TGTGCCAGCAGCCCCCGGACTAGCTCCTACACTGAACAGTTCTTC,CASSPRTSSYTEQFF
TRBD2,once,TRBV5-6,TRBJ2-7,TGTACCAGCTGCCCGGCCGGGACTAGCGACACCTACGAGCAGTACTTC,CTSCPAGTSDTYEQYF
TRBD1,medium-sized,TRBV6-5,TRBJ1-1,TGTGCCAGCAGTTCACAGGGGGCTATTAGGACTGAAGCTTTCTTT,CASSSQGAIRTEAFF
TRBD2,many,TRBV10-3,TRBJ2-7,TGTGCCATCAGGGAGCGGGAGGGCCTCTACGAGCAGTACTTC,CAIREREGLYEQYF
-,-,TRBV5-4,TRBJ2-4,TGTACCAGTAGCTTGGGCCGGGTGTCCGGACAAACTCTAGCCAAAAACATTCAGTACTTC,CTSSLGRVSGQTLAKNIQYF
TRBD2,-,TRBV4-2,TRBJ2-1,TGTGCCAGCAGACAAAATAGCGGGAGGACCTACAATGCGCAGTTCTTC,CASRQNSGRTYNAQFF
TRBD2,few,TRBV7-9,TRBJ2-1,TGTGCCAGCAGCCCTACGAACAGAGCGGGAGGGCCCTACAATGAGCAGTTCTTC,CASSPTNRAGGPYNEQFF
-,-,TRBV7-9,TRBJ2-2,TGTGCCAGCAGCCCCCCCTGGGAGGAGGAGCTGTTTTTT,CASSPPWEEELFF
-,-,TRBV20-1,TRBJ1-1,TGCACTGCTAAAGACGGATTGGTGGACACTGAAGCTTCCTTT,CTAKDGLVDTEASF
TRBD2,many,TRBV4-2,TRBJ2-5,TGTGCCAGCAGCCAAGGGGCAGCGGGAGGCCAAGAGACCCAGTACTTC,CASSQGAAGGQETQYF
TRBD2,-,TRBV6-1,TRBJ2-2,TGTGCCAGCAGGGAAACTAGCGGGAGAGTCACGGGGGAGCTGCTTTTT,CASRETSGRVTGELLF
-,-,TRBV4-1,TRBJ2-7,TGCGCCAGCAGCCAAGGACAGAGTGATGAGTACGAGCACTACTTC,CASSQGQSDEYEHYF
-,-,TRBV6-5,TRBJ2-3,TGTGCCAGCAGTTCTCTTGGCAGGACGGTACCATATACGCAGTATTTT,CASSSLGRTVPYTQYF
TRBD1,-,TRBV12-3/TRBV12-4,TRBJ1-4,TGTGCCAGCAGTTTAGGGACAGGGGTCGAAAAACTGTCTTTT,CASSLGTGVEKLSF
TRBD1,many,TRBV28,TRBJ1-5,TGTGCCAGCAGGTCAGGGGGCGATCAGCCCCAGCATTTT,CASRSGGDQPQHF
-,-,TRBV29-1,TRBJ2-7,TGCAGCGTTGACCTGGGCAGGGGTTACGAACATTACTTC,CSVDLGRGYEHYF
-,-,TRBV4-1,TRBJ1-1,TGCGCCAGTAGCCAAGGGGGGGGAACTTTCTTT,CASSQGGGTFF
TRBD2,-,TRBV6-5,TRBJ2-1,TGTGCCAGCAGTTGCTCTCGACTAGCTTTTCAGTTCTTC,CASSCSRLAFQFF
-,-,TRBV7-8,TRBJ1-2,TGTGCCAGCACACCACGGACAGCGTCTAACTATGGCTACTCCTTC,CASTPRTASNYGYSF